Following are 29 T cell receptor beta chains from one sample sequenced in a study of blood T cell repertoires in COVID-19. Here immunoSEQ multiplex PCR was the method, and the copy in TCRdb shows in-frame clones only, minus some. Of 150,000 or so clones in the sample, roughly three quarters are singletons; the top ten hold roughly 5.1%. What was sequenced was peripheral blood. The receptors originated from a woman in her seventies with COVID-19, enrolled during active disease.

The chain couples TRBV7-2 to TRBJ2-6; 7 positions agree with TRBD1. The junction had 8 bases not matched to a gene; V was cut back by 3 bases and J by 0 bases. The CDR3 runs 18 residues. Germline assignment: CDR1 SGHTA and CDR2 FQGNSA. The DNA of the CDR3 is TGTGCCAGCAGCTTCTTCCAGGGACAGTCCTCTGGGGCCAACGTCCTGACTTTC. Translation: CASSFFQGQSSGANVLTF.

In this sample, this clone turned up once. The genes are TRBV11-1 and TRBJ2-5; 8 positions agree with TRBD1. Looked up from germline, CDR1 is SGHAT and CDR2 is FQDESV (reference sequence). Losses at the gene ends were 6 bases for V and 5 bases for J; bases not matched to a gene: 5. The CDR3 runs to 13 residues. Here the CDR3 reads CASRSTGGETQYF. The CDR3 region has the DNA TGTGCCAGCAGATCAACAGGGGGGGAGACCCAGTACTTC.

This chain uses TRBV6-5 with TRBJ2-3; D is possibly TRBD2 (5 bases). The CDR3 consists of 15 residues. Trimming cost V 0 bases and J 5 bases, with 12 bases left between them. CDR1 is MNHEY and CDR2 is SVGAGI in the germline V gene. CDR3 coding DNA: TGTGCCAGCAGTTACTCGACTAAGCACGGAGATACGCAGTATTTT. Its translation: CASSYSTKHGDTQYF.

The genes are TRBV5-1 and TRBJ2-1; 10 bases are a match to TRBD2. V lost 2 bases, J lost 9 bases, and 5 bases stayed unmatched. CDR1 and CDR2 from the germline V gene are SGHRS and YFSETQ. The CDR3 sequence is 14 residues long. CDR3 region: CASSLTSGAGEQFF. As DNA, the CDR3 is TGCGCCAGCAGCTTAACTAGCGGGGCTGGTGAGCAGTTCTTC.

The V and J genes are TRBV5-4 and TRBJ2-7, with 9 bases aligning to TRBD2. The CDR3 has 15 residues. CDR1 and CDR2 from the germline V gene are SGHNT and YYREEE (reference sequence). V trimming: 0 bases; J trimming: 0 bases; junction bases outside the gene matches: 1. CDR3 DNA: TGTGCCAGCAGCTTGGGCGGGGGGGTCTCCTACGAGCAGTACTTC. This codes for CASSLGGGVSYEQYF.

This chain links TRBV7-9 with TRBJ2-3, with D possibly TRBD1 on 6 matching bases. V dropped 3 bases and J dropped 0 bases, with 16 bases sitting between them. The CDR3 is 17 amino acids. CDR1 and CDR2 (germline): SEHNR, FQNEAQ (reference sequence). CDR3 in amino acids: CASSLAPTGPSTDTQYF. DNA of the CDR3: TGTGCCAGCAGCTTGGCACCGACAGGTCCTAGCACAGATACGCAGTATTTT.

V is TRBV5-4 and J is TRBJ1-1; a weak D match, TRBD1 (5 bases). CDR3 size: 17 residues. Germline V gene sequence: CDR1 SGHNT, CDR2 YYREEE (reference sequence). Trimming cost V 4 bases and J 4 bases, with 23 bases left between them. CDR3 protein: CASSPEKGSQGGTEAFF. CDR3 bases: TGTGCCAGCAGCCCCGAGAAGGGGTCCCAAGGTGGCACTGAAGCTTTCTTT.

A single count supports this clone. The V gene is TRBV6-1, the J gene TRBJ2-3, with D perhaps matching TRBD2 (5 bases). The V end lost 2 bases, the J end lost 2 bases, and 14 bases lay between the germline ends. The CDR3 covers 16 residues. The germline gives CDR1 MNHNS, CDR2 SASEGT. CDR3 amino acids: CASSEIPGAATDTQYF. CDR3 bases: TGTGCCAGCAGTGAAATTCCTGGAGCGGCCACAGATACGCAGTATTTT.

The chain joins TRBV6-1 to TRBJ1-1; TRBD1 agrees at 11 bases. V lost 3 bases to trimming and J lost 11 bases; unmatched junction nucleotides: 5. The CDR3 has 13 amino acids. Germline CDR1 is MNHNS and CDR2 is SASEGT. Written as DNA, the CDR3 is TGTGCCAGCAGTGACGGACAGGGGGCCCGGGCTTTCTTT. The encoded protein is CASSDGQGARAFF.

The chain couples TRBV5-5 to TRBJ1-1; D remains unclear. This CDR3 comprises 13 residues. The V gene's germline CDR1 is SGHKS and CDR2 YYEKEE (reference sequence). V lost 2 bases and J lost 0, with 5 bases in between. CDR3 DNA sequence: TGTGCCAGCAGCTTTTTCTTGAACACTGAAGCTTTCTTT. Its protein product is CASSFFLNTEAFF.

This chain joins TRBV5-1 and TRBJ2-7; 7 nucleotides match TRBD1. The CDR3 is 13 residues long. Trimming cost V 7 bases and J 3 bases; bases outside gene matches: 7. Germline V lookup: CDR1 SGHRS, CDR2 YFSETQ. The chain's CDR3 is CASGSPGGYEQYF. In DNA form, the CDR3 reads TGCGCCAGCGGATCACCAGGGGGCTACGAGCAGTACTTC.

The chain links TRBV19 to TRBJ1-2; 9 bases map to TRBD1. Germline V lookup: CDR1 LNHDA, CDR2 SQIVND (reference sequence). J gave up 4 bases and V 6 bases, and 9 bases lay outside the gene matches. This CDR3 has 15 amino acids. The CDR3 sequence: CASRGGQQGAYGYTF. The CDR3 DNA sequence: TGTGCCAGTAGAGGGGGACAACAGGGGGCCTATGGCTACACCTTC.

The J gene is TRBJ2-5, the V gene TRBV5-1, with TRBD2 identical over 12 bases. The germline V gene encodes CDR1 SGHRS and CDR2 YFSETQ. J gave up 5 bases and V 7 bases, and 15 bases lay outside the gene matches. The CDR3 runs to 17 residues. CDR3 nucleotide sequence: TGCGCCAGCGGCGCCGGATCTAGCGGGGGGGCCGGTGAGACCCAGTACTTC. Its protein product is CASGAGSSGGAGETQYF.

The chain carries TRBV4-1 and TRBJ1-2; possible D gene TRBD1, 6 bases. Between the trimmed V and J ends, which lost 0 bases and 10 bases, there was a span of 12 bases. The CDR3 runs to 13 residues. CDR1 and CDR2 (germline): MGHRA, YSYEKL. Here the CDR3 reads CASSQDRGGPYTF. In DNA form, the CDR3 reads TGCGCCAGCAGCCAAGATCGGGGGGGCCCCTACACCTTC.

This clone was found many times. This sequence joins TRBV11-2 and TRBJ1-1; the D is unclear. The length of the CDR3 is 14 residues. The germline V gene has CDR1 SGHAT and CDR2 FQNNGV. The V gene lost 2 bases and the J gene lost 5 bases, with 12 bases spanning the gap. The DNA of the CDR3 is TGTGCCAGCAGCTTAACCACAAGTAATACTGAAGCTTTCTTT. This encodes CASSLTTSNTEAFF.

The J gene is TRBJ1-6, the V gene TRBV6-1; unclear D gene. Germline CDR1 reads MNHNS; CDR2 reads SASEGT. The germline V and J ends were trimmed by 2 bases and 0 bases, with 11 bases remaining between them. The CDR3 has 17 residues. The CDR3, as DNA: TGTGCCAGCAGTGAAACTCGGGAGAGCTCCTATAATTCACCCCTCCACTTT. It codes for CASSETRESSYNSPLHF.

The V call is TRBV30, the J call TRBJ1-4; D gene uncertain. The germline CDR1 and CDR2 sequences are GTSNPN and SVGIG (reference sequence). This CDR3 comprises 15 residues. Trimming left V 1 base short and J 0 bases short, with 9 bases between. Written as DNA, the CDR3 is TGTGCCTGGAGTGGGCAGTCGCCAACTAATGAAAAACTGTTTTTT. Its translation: CAWSGQSPTNEKLFF.

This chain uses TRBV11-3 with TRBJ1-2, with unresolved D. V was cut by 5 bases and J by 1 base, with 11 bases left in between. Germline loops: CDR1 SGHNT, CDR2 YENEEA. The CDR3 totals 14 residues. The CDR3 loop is CASSQTEHNYGYTF. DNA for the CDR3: TGTGCCAGCAGCCAAACTGAGCATAACTATGGCTACACCTTC. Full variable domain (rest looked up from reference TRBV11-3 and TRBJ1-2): EAGVVQSPRYKIIEKKQPVAFWCNPISGHNTLYWYLQNLGQGPELLIRYENEEAVDDSQLPKDRFSAERLKGVDSTLKIQPAELGDSAVYLCASSQTEHNYGYTFGSGTRLTVV.

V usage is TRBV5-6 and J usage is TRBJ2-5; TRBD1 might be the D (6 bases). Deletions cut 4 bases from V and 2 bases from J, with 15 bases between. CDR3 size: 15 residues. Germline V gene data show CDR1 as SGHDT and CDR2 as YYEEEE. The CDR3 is CASSLLTGKQETQYF. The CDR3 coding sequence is TGTGCCAGCAGCCTCTTAACAGGGAAGCAAGAGACCCAGTACTTC.

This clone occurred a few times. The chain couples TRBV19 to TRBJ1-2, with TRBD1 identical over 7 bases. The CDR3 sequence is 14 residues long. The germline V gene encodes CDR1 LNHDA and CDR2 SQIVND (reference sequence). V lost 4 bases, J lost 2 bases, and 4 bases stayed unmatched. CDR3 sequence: CASSTGTANYGYTF. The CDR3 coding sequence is TGTGCCAGTAGTACGGGGACAGCGAACTATGGCTACACCTTC.

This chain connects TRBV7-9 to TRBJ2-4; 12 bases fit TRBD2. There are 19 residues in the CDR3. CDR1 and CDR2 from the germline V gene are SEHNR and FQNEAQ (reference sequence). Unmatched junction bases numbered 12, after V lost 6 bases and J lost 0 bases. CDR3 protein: CASRQELAGGHIAKNIQYF. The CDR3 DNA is TGTGCCAGCAGACAAGAACTAGCGGGGGGACACATAGCCAAAAACATTCAGTACTTC.

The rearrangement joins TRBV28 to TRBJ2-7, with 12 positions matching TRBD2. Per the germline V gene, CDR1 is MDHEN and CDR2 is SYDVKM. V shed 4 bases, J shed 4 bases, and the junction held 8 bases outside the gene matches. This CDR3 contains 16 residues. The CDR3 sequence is CASSYLAGGSFYEQYF. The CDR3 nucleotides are TGTGCCAGCAGTTACCTAGCGGGGGGGTCCTTTTACGAGCAGTACTTC.

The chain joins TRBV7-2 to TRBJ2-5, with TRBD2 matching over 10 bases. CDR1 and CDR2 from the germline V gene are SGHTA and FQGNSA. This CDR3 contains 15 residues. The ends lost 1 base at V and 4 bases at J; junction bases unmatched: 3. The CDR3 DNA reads TGTGCCAGCAGCTTAGTAGCGGGGGGTGGAGAGACCCAGTACTTC. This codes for CASSLVAGGGETQYF.

This CDR3 is CASSLLGTGPSYEQYF. CDR3 sequence (DNA): TGTGCCAGCAGCCTCCTTGGGACAGGGCCTTCCTACGAGCAGTACTTC. The rearrangement links TRBV7-9 to TRBJ2-7; TRBD1 matches 9 bases. The CDR3 covers 16 residues. V lost 5 bases and J lost 1; bases outside the gene matches: 9. The V gene's germline CDR1 is SEHNR and CDR2 FQNEAQ (reference sequence).

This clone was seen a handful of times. This CDR3 is CASSRTSGGALDTQYF. CDR3 nucleotides: TGCGCCAGCAGCCGGACTAGCGGGGGGGCTTTGGATACGCAGTATTTT. V usage is TRBV5-1 and J usage is TRBJ2-3; TRBD2 agrees at 15 bases. Trimming removed 4 bases from V and 6 bases from J; junction bases left unmatched: 6. The CDR3 runs to 16 residues. The germline V gene has CDR1 SGHRS and CDR2 YFSETQ.

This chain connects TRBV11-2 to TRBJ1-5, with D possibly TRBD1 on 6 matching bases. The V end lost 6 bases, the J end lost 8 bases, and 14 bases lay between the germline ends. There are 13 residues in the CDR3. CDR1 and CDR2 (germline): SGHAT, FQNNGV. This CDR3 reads CASSTGGREPQHF. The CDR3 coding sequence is TGTGCCAGCAGTACCGGGGGGCGGGAGCCCCAGCATTTT.

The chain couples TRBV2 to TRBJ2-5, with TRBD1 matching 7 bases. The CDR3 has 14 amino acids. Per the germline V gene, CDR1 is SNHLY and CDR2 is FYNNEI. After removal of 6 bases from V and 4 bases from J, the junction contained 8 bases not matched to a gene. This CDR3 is CASSAGTVVETQYF. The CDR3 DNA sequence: TGTGCCAGCAGCGCTGGGACAGTGGTAGAGACCCAGTACTTC. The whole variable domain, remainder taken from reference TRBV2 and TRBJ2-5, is EPEVTQTPSHQVTQMGQEVILRCVPISNHLYFYWYRQILGQKVEFLVSFYNNEISEKSEIFDDQFSVERPDGSNFTLKIRSTKLEDSAMYFCASSAGTVVETQYFGPGTRLLVL.

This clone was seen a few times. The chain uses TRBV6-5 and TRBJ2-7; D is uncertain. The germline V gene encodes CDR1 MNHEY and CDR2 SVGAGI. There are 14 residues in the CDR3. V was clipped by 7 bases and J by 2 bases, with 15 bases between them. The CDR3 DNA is TGTGCCAGCAATCCAAGACTCGGCCCCTACGAGCAGTACTTC. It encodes CASNPRLGPYEQYF.

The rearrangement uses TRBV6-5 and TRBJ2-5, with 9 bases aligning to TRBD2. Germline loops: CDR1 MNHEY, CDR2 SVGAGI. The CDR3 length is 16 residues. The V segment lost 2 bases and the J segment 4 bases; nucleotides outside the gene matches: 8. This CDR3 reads CASSYKGLAEGETQYF. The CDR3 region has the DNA TGTGCCAGCAGTTACAAGGGACTAGCAGAGGGAGAGACCCAGTACTTC.